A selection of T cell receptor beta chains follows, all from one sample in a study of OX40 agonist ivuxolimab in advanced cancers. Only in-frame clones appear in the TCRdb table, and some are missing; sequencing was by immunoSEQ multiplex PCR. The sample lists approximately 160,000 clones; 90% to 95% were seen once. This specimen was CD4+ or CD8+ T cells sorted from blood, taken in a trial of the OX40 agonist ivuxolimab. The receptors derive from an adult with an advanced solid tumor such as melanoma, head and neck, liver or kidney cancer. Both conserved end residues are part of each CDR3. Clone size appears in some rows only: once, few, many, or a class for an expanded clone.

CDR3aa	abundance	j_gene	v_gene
CASNRDRGNVLTF	NA	TRBJ2-6	TRBV7-2
CASSPDSTPDNEQFF	NA	TRBJ2-1	TRBV7-2
CASTLIQGPEAFF	NA	TRBJ1-1	TRBV28
CASSVTGPGELFF	NA	TRBJ2-2	TRBV6-1
CASSSGTVYEAFF	NA	TRBJ1-1	TRBV7-9
CASSQGPRDSRFGYTF	once	TRBJ1-2	TRBV4-1
CASSPSSGVAYEQYF	NA	TRBJ2-7	TRBV13
CASSVRPDLLGDTEAFF	NA	TRBJ1-1	TRBV9
CASSSTSRMNTGELFF	NA	TRBJ2-2	TRBV5-4
CASSLNRNQPQHF	NA	TRBJ1-5	TRBV11-2
CASSPGTSGRGEQFF	NA	TRBJ2-1	TRBV28
CASNDPTRGGETQYF	NA	TRBJ2-5	TRBV5-1
CASSPSLGTGEQYF	NA	NA	TRBV18
CASSKQGIGTQYF	NA	TRBJ2-5	TRBV28
CASSPIGADTQYF	once	TRBJ2-3	TRBV18
CASSKIAGAITDTQYF	NA	TRBJ2-3	TRBV7-7
CASSQTGGGEQFF	NA	TRBJ2-1	TRBV6-1
CASSSRDRSNYGYTF	NA	TRBJ1-2	TRBV5-4
CASSLEGLPTYEQYF	NA	TRBJ2-7	TRBV11-2
CASSLAVAGLGLSNQPQHF	NA	TRBJ1-5	TRBV5-5
CAIKAGTSTDTQYF	NA	TRBJ2-3	TRBV10-3
CAIREGPNEKLFF	once	TRBJ1-4	TRBV10-3
CSTGQGSYTEAFF	NA	TRBJ1-1	TRBV29-1
CASSPSAISNQPQHF	NA	TRBJ1-5	TRBV18
CASSLGTTSSYEQYF	NA	TRBJ2-7	TRBV11-3
CASSSTPGGAGAGQQFF	NA	TRBJ2-1	TRBV7-8
CASSYSYRGGYEQYF	NA	TRBJ2-7	TRBV6-6
CATSRELGLPPSTDTQYF	NA	TRBJ2-3	TRBV15
CASSLVSGQETQYF	NA	TRBJ2-5	TRBV5-4
CASTRQAVTSGKSYEQYF	NA	TRBJ2-7	TRBV28
CASSHDRDYGYTF	few	TRBJ1-2	TRBV18
CASSPNRGQGGETQYF	NA	TRBJ2-5	TRBV11-2
CASSAHVAENEQFF	NA	TRBJ2-1	TRBV9
CASSLGLAHEQYF	NA	TRBJ2-7	TRBV7-9
CASSQGQGSEKLFF	NA	TRBJ1-4	TRBV4-1
CASSLSGVGTEAFF	NA	TRBJ1-1	TRBV28
CASSLRQGGYTF	NA	TRBJ1-2	TRBV28
CASSRVQGGLGTEAFF	NA	TRBJ1-1	TRBV5-1